What follows describes a single T cell receptor beta chain. The antigen is unknown. Time point in this sample: week 23, last vaccination. Each vaccine dose was 300 ug of mutant IDH1 20-mer peptide, with topical imiquimod. CDR3 length equals 15 residues. Germline lookup yields CDR1 SGHDT and CDR2 YYEEEE. V lost 3 bases, J lost 4 bases, and 6 bases stayed unmatched. This sample was taken from a study of a mutant IDH1 vaccine in newly diagnosed glioma. Study-wide results and limits: Among top peripheral T cell clonotypes, changes seemed unrelated to pseudoprogression.

Repertoires were generated with immunoSEQ multiplex PCR, while TCRdb's copy carries only in-frame clones and drops some. The sample lists about 38,000 clones, roughly 81% occurring once. The chain links TRBV5-6 to TRBJ1-2; 10 nucleotides line up with TRBD1. The clonotype originates from a man aged 40-49 years with glioma. The source was PBMCs, collected from a glioma patient whose treatment included an IDH1 peptide vaccine. The CDR3 region has the DNA TGTGCCAGCAGCTCCTACCGGGACAGGGGCTATGGCTACACCTTC. Its translation: CASSSYRDRGYGYTF.